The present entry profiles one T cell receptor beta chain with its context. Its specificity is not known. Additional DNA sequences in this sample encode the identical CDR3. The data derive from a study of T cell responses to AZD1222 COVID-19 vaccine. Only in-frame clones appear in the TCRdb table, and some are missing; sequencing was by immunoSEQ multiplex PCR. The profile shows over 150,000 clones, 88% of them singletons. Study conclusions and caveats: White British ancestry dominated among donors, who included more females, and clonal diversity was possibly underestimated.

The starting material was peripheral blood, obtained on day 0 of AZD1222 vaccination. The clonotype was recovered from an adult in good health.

CDR3 sequence (DNA): TGCGCCAGCAGCTTGAGTTCTGGAAACACCATATATTTT. Amino acids: CASSLSSGNTIYF. This chain links TRBV5-1 with TRBJ1-3, with unresolved D. Germline values: CDR1 SGHRS, CDR2 YFSETQ. Deletions cut 1 base from V and 1 base from J, with 3 bases between. CDR3 size: 13 residues.